This T cell receptor beta chain was obtained from a study of shared clonotypes between healthy human individuals. Study-wide results and caveats: Several donors had 5% to 6.5% of their naive CD4 clonotypes in common. Larger estimated richness was generally seen in naive subsets than in memory subsets.

Genomic DNA of each subset was evenly split across several immunoSEQ plates. How the authors handled the data: With immunoSEQ giving junction-only sequences and no quality scores, filtering differed. Profiled with immunoSEQ multiplex PCR; TCRdb holds only in-frame clones, not every one. The V and J calls and clone size come from that table; D and trimming were worked out from the DNA. This sample has 2 million to 2.5 million clones; 90% to 95% occur once, and the top ten carry 0.13%. Germline CDR1 is SNHLY and CDR2 is FYNNEI. Trimming left V 2 bases short and J 0 bases short, with 6 bases between. This CDR3 comprises 14 residues. This clone was detected only once. What it recognizes is unknown.

This chain links TRBV2 with TRBJ2-3; D is unclear. This receptor was taken from a man younger than 30 in good health. The source material was naive CD4+ T cells sorted from blood. The subset denotes: CD45RA+ positively selected. CDR3 protein: CASSEWVSTDTQYF. CDR3 DNA sequence: TGTGCCAGCAGTGAATGGGTCAGCACAGATACGCAGTATTTT.